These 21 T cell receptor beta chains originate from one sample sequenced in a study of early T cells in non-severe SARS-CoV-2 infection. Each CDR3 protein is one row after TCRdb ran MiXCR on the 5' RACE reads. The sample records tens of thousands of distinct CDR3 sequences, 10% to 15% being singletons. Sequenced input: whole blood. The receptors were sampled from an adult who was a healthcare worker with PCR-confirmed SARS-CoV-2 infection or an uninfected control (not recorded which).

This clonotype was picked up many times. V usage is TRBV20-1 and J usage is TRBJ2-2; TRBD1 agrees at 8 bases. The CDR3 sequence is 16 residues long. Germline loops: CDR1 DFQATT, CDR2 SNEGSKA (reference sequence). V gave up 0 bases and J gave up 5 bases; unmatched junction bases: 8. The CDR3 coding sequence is TGCAGTGCTAGAGATTTCAACAGGGGGGAAACCGGGGAGCTGTTTTTT. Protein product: CSARDFNRGETGELFF.

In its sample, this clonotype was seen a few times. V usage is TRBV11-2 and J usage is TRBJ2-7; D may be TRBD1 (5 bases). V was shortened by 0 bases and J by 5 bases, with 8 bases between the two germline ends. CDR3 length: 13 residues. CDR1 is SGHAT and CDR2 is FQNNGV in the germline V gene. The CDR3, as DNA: TGTGCCAGCAGCTTAGAAAGGGGCAACGAGCAGTACTTC. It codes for CASSLERGNEQYF.

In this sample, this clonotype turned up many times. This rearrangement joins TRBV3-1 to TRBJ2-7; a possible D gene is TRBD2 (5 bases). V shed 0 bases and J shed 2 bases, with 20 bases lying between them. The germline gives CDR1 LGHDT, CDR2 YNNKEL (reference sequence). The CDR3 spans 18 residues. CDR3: CASSQEGPPGLPPYEQYF. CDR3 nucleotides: TGTGCCAGCAGCCAAGAAGGCCCCCCGGGGTTACCGCCCTACGAGCAGTACTTC.

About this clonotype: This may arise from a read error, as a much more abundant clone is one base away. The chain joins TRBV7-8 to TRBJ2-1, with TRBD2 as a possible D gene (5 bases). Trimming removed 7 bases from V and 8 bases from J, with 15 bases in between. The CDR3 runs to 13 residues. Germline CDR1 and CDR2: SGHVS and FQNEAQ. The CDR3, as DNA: TGTGCCAGCAACCTAGCCTTCCCCGATGAGCAGTTCTTC. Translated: CASNLAFPDEQFF.

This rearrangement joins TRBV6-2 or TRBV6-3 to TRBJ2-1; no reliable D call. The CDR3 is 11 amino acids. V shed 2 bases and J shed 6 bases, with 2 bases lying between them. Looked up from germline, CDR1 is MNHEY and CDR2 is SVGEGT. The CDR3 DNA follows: TGTGCCAGCAGTTACACCAATGAGCAGTTCTTC. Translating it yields CASSYTNEQFF.

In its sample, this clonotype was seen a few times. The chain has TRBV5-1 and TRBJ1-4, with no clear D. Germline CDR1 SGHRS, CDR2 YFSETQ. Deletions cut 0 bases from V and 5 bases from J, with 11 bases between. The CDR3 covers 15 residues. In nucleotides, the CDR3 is TGCGCCAGCAGCTTGGAGGCACAGTTAAATGAAAAACTGTTTTTT. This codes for CASSLEAQLNEKLFF.

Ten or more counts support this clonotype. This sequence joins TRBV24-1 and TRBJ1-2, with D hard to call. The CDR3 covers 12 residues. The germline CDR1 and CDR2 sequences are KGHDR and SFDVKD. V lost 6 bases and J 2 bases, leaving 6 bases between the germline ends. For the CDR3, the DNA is TGTGCCACCAGTTCATCCAACTATGGCTACACCTTC. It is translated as CATSSSNYGYTF.

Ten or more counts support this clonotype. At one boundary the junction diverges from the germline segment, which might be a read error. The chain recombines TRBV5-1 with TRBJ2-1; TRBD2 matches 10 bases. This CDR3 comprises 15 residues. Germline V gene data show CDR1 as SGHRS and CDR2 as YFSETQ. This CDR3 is CASSLGLADYNEQFF. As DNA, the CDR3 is TGTGCCAGCAGCCTTGGACTAGCGGATTACAATGAGCAGTTCTTC.

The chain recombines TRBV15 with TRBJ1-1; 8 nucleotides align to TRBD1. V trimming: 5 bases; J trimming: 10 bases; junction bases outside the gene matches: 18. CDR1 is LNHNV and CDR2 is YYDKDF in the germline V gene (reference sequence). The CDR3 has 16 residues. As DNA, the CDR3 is TGTGCCACCAGCGTAACCTCCGCCGACAGGGGTTTGGGAGCTTTCTTT. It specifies CATSVTSADRGLGAFF.

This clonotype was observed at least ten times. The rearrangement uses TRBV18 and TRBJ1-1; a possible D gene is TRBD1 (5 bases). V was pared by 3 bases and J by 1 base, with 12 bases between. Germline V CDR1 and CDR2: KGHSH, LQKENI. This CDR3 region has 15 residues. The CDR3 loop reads CASSPARGANTEAFF. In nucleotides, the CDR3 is TGTGCCAGCTCACCTGCAAGGGGCGCGAACACTGAAGCTTTCTTT.

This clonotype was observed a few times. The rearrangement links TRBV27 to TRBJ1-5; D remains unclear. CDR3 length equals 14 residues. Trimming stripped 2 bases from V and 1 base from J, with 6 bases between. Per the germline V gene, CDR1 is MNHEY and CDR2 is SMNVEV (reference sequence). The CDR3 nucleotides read TGTGCCAGCAGTTTAAGAGAGAGCAATCAGCCCCAGCATTTT. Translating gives CASSLRESNQPQHF.

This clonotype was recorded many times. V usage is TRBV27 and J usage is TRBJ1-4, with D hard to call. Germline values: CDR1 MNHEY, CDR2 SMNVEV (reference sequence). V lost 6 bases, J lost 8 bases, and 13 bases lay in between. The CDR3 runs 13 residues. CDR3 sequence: CASSSDGREKLFF. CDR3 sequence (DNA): TGTGCCAGCAGCTCCGACGGCCGAGAAAAACTGTTTTTT.

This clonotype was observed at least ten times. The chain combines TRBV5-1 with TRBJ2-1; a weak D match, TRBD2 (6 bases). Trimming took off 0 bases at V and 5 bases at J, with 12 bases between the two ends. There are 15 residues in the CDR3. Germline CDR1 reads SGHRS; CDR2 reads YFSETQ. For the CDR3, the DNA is TGCGCCAGCAGCTTGGTGGGGACTGAGAACAATGAGCAGTTCTTC. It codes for CASSLVGTENNEQFF.

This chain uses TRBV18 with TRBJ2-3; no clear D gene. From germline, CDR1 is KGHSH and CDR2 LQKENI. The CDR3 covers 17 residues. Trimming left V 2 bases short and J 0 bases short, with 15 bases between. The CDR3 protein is CASSPGSRRPSTDTQYF. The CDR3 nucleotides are TGTGCCAGCTCACCAGGATCCCGACGCCCTAGCACAGATACGCAGTATTTT.

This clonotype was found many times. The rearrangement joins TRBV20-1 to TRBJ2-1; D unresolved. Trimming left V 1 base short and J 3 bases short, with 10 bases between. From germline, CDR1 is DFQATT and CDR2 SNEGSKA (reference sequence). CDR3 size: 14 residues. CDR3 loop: CSARVRTNYNEQFF. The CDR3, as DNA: TGCAGTGCTAGAGTGCGAACCAACTACAATGAGCAGTTCTTC.

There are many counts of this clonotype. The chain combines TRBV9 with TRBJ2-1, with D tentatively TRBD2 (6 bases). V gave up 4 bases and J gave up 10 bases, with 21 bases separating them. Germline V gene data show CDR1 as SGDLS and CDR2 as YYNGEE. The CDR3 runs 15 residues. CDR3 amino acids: CASSPRGGAQGEQFF. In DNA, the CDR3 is TGTGCCAGCAGCCCCCGAGGCGGGGCCCAAGGCGAGCAGTTCTTC.

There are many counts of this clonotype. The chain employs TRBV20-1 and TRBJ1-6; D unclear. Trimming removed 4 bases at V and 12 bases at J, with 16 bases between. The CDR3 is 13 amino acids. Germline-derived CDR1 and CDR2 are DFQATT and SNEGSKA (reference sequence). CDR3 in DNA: TGCAGTGCTACCCCGGGAGATCATGGACCCCTCCACTTT. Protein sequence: CSATPGDHGPLHF.

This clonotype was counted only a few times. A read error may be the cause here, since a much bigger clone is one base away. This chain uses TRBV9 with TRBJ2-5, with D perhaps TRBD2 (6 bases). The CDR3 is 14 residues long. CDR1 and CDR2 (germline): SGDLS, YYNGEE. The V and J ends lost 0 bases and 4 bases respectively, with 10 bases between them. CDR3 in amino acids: CASSVEAGRETQYF. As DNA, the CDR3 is TGTGCCAGCAGCGTAGAGGCGGGAAGAGAGACCCAGTACTTC.

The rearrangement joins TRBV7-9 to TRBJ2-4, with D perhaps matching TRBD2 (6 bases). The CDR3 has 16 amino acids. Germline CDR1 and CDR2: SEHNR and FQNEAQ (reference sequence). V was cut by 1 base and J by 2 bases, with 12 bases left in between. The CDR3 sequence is CASSLGDLATKNIQYF. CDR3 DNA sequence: TGTGCCAGCAGCTTAGGCGATCTAGCGACCAAAAACATTCAGTACTTC.

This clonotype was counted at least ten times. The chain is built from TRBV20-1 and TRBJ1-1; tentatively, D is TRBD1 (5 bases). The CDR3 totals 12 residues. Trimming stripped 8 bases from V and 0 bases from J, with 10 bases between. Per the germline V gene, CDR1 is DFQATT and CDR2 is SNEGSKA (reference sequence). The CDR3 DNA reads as TGCAGTACGGGGGGAATGAACACTGAAGCTTTCTTT. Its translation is CSTGGMNTEAFF.

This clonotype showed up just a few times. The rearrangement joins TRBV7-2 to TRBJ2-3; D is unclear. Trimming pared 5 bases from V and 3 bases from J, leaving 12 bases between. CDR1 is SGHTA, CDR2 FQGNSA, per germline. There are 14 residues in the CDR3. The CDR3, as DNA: TGTGCCAGCAGCCCTTTAAGTCGGACAGATACGCAGTATTTT. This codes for CASSPLSRTDTQYF.